These 17 T cell receptor beta chains were all obtained from the same sample, sequenced in a study of read filtering for tumor transcriptome and immune sequencing. Molecular barcoded adaptors covering alpha/delta and beta/gamma chains were used on about 0.4 ug RNA. Each CDR3 protein gets one entry after TCRdb re-called the reads with MiXCR. The sample lists tens of thousands of distinct CDR3 sequences, roughly 19% occurring once. Material for sequencing was a population of CD138-negative cells sorted from bone marrow. The receptors were gathered from a donor aged 40 or older with multiple myeloma.

Worth noting for this clonotype: A read error is likely, as this CDR3 ends without the conserved phenylalanine or tryptophan. The chain combines TRBV6-2 or TRBV6-3 with TRBJ2-1; D may match TRBD1 or TRBD2 (6 bases each). The CDR3 covers 16 residues. Per germline, CDR1 MNHEY and CDR2 SVGEGT. CDR3 bases: TGTGCCAGCAGCCCAACAAGGGGGGTGTCCTACAGTGAGCAGTTCCTC. The encoded protein is CASSPTRGVSYSEQFL.

This clonotype was seen many times. The DNA of the CDR3 is TGTGCCAGCAGTTCTCCAGACGTTCTGGATGAGCAGTTCTTC. Translation gives CASSSPDVLDEQFF. J is TRBJ2-1 and V is TRBV28; D is ambiguous. V lost 4 bases to trimming and J lost 8 bases, with 15 bases between them. Germline V gene data show CDR1 as MDHEN and CDR2 as SYDVKM. The CDR3 consists of 14 residues.

This clonotype was seen more than once but under ten times. This may be a read error: a much more frequent sequence differs by one nucleotide. The chain is built from TRBV3-1 and TRBJ2-2, with D unresolved. The germline gives CDR1 LGHDT, CDR2 YNNKEL (reference sequence). The CDR3 loop spans 12 amino acids. Trimming pared 6 bases from V and 3 bases from J, leaving 5 bases between. The CDR3 loop is CASSYYTGELFF. The CDR3 DNA is TGTGCCAGCAGTTATTACACCGGGGAGCTGTTTTTT.

The table lists this clonotype with many counts. The gene calls are TRBV5-4 and TRBJ2-2; maybe TRBD1 (5 bases). This CDR3 spans 16 amino acids. Looked up from germline, CDR1 is SGHNT and CDR2 is YYREEE (reference sequence). V lost 0 bases to trimming and J lost 6 bases, with 15 bases between them. The CDR3 DNA reads TGTGCCAGCAGCTTGGCCAGGGCCGCAGGGCCCGGGGAGCTGTTTTTT. This codes for CASSLARAAGPGELFF.

In this sample, this clonotype turned up many times. The J gene is TRBJ2-7, the V gene TRBV27; D perhaps matches TRBD2 (6 bases). The V gene lost 6 bases and the J gene lost 2 bases, with 20 bases spanning the gap. Germline-derived CDR1 and CDR2 are MNHEY and SMNVEV (reference sequence). The CDR3 is 16 residues long. For the CDR3, the DNA is TGTGCCAGCAGCTCGAAGGAGGTGACTAGAGCCTACGAGCAGTACTTC. This translates into CASSSKEVTRAYEQYF.

This clonotype was observed at least ten times. V gene TRBV29-1 combines with J gene TRBJ2-3; unclear D gene. Trimming shortened V by 1 base and J by 2 bases, and 7 bases separated the two germline ends. Germline-derived CDR1 and CDR2 are SQVTM and ANQGSEA. The CDR3 length is 13 residues. The CDR3 region is CSVEGRFTDTQYF. CDR3 sequence (DNA): TGCAGCGTTGAAGGCCGATTCACAGATACGCAGTATTTT.

This clonotype was counted ten times or more. This rearrangement joins TRBV6-6 to TRBJ2-7, with 9 bases matching TRBD1. Germline CDR1 is MNHNY and CDR2 is SVGAGI (reference sequence). V gave up 2 bases and J gave up 6 bases; unmatched junction bases: 5. The CDR3 loop spans 14 amino acids. The CDR3 nucleotides are TGTGCCAGCAGTTACCAAGGGACAGGGTTCGAGCAGTACTTC. It yields the protein CASSYQGTGFEQYF.

This clonotype occurred once. Compared with germline, one end of the junction differs, possibly owing to a read error. The gene calls are TRBV10-1 and TRBJ2-3; D uncertain. The CDR3 consists of 14 residues. CDR1 WNHNN and CDR2 SYGVQD come from the germline V gene (reference sequence). CDR3 sequence reads: CASSESGYPYTQFF. CDR3 bases: TGCGCCAGCAGTGAGTCTGGCTACCCATATACGCAGTTTTTT.

Regarding this clonotype: A clone one base away is much larger, so this may be a read error. CDR3 residues: CAALVTNTEAFF. CDR3 DNA sequence: TGTGCCGCCCTAGTGACTAACACTGAAGCTTTCTTT. This chain joins TRBV2 and TRBJ1-1; D uncertain. The CDR3 sequence is 12 residues long. The germline V gene encodes CDR1 SNHLY and CDR2 FYNNEI. V was cut by 11 bases and J by 2 bases, with 12 bases left in between.

As concerns this clonotype: A read error is possible here, since a much larger clone lies one base away. V usage is TRBV12-3 or TRBV12-4 and J usage is TRBJ2-1; 15 bases are shared with TRBD2. The CDR3 consists of 16 residues. The V and J ends lost 10 bases and 7 bases, in that order; junction bases with no gene match: 11. The CDR3 sequence: CANRSGTSGGLNEQFF. The CDR3 coding sequence is TGTGCCAACAGATCTGGGACTAGCGGGGGGTTAAATGAGCAGTTCTTC.

By sample fraction, this clonotype is medium-sized. V is TRBV7-9 and J is TRBJ2-1, with 12 bases that match TRBD2. This CDR3 is built from 16 residues. Looked up from germline, CDR1 is SEHNR and CDR2 is FQNEAQ (reference sequence). V was clipped by 5 bases and J by 2 bases; unmatched bases: 4. CDR3 bases: TGTGCCAGCAGCCCACTAGCGGGAGGTACCTACAATGAGCAGTTCTTC. It specifies CASSPLAGGTYNEQFF.

Ten or more counts support this clonotype. The chain recombines TRBV28 with TRBJ2-3; 7 nucleotides align to TRBD2. The CDR3 spans 15 residues. Germline loops: CDR1 MDHEN, CDR2 SYDVKM. V lost 6 bases and J lost 7; bases outside the gene matches: 13. CDR3 protein: CASRLREGRLNTQYF. CDR3 DNA: TGTGCCAGCAGATTAAGGGAGGGAAGGCTAAATACGCAGTATTTT.

V usage is TRBV28 and J usage is TRBJ2-2, with 8 positions matching TRBD1. The CDR3 loop spans 13 amino acids. CDR1 is MDHEN, CDR2 SYDVKM, per germline. J gave up 7 bases and V 4 bases, and 2 bases lay outside the gene matches. CDR3 sequence: CASSSTGDGELFF. The DNA of the CDR3 is TGTGCCAGCAGTTCGACAGGGGACGGGGAGCTGTTTTTT. The full variable domain, completed using reference TRBV28 and TRBJ2-2, is DVKVTQSSRYLVKRTGEKVFLECVQDMDHENMFWYRQDPGLGLRLIYFSYDVKMKEKGDIPEGYSVSREKKERFSLILESASTNQTSMYLCASSSTGDGELFFGEGSRLTVL.

The chain recombines TRBV20-1 with TRBJ2-5, with a tentative D call TRBD2 (7 bases). CDR1 is DFQATT, CDR2 SNEGSKA, per germline (reference sequence). This CDR3 is built from 14 residues. Trimming took off 0 bases at V and 4 bases at J, with 12 bases between the two ends. The CDR3 nucleotides read TGCAGTGCTAGAGAGCGGGGGCCGCGAGAGACCCAGTACTTC. Translation gives CSARERGPRETQYF.

About this clonotype: This may be a read error, as it is one base from a much larger clone. V usage is TRBV5-1 and J usage is TRBJ2-7, with 9 bases lining up with TRBD1. Germline loops: CDR1 SGHRS, CDR2 YFSETQ. This CDR3 has 15 amino acids. V gave up 4 bases and J gave up 8 bases; unmatched junction bases: 13. The CDR3, as DNA: TGCGCCAGCAGCCCCGGACAGGGGCGCAATCAGAAGCAGTACTTC. Translated, it gives CASSPGQGRNQKQYF. Full variable domain (rest looked up from reference TRBV5-1 and TRBJ2-7): KAGVTQTPRYLIKTRGQQVTLSCSPISGHRSVSWYQQTPGQGLQFLFEYFSETQRNKGNFPGRFSGRQFSNSRSEMNVSTLELGDSALYLCASSPGQGRNQKQYFGPGTRLTVT.

This chain joins TRBV18 and TRBJ1-4; D gene unclear. The V end lost 3 bases, the J end lost 3 bases, and 8 bases lay between the germline ends. The CDR3 contains 14 residues. The V gene's germline CDR1 is KGHSH and CDR2 LQKENI. CDR3 sequence: CASSPDTANEKLFF. The CDR3, as DNA: TGTGCCAGCTCACCTGATACGGCTAATGAAAAACTGTTTTTT.

This clonotype appeared many times. The genes are TRBV4-1 and TRBJ2-1; 11 bases agree with TRBD2. Germline CDR1 reads MGHRA; CDR2 reads YSYEKL. The CDR3 extends over 21 amino acids. With V trimmed by 6 bases and J by 2 bases, 21 bases remained unmatched. The CDR3 sequence is CASSSVTGTSGIRGPYNEQFF. The CDR3 DNA sequence: TGCGCCAGCAGTTCGGTTACCGGGACTAGCGGAATTAGGGGGCCCTACAATGAGCAGTTCTTC.